One sample yielded the 19 T cell receptor beta chains listed below, sequenced in a study of T cell responses to AZD1222 COVID-19 vaccine. Profiling relied on immunoSEQ multiplex PCR, and the TCRdb table lists in-frame clones only, not all of them. The sample has 120,000 or so clones; around 94% are singletons. The sample in question was peripheral blood, obtained on day 0 of AZD1222 vaccination. The receptors stem from an adult in good health.

The chain uses TRBV2 and TRBJ1-5, with D possibly being TRBD1 (5 bases). The CDR3 is made up of 13 amino acids. V lost 7 bases and J lost 5, with 12 bases in between. CDR1 SNHLY and CDR2 FYNNEI come from the germline V gene. CDR3 loop: CASNWGPDQPQHF. The CDR3 DNA sequence: TGTGCCAGCAACTGGGGCCCCGATCAGCCCCAGCATTTT.

V gene TRBV2 combines with J gene TRBJ1-3, with D maybe TRBD1 (6 bases). The germline V and J ends were trimmed by 9 bases and 1 base, with 10 bases remaining between them. Per the germline V gene, CDR1 is SNHLY and CDR2 is FYNNEI. The CDR3 is 13 residues long. The CDR3 DNA reads as TGTGCCAGGTTACAGGGATCTGGAAACACCATATATTTT. As protein: CARLQGSGNTIYF.

The gene calls are TRBV19 and TRBJ1-5; 9 bases map to TRBD1. The CDR3 is made up of 16 amino acids. Germline V CDR1 and CDR2: LNHDA, SQIVND (reference sequence). With 3 bases clipped from V and 7 bases from J, the junction kept 10 bases outside the gene matches. CDR3 in amino acids: CASSMAPGTGQQPQHF. CDR3 DNA sequence: TGTGCCAGTAGTATGGCCCCCGGGACAGGGCAGCAGCCCCAGCATTTT.

The chain links TRBV11-3 to TRBJ2-1; 14 nucleotides line up with TRBD2. V dropped 4 bases and J dropped 0; count of bases not matched to a gene: 8. Germline V CDR1 and CDR2: SGHNT, YENEEA. This CDR3 comprises 19 residues. The CDR3, as DNA: TGTGCCAGCAGCTCCAGGATAGGACTAGCGGGGGGCTCCTACAATGAGCAGTTCTTC. As protein: CASSSRIGLAGGSYNEQFF.

Note on this clone: Distinct nucleotide sequences in the sample also encode this CDR3. The V gene is TRBV3-1 (or the pseudogene TRBV3-2), the J gene TRBJ2-2; 8 bases align to TRBD2. The CDR3 contains 16 residues. In germline, CDR1 is LGHDT, CDR2 YNNKEL (reference sequence). V was clipped by 4 bases and J by 2 bases; unmatched bases: 6. CDR3 in amino acids: CASSLSGTPNTGELFF. CDR3 sequence (DNA): TGTGCCAGCAGCCTTAGCGGGACACCTAACACCGGGGAGCTGTTTTTT.

This chain links TRBV9 with TRBJ2-3; 8 bases match TRBD1. This CDR3 is built from 16 residues. Germline V gives CDR1 SGDLS, CDR2 YYNGEE. The J segment lost 1 base and the V segment lost 2 bases, leaving 6 bases of the junction unmatched. DNA for the CDR3: TGTGCCAGCAGCGTCCCGCCAGGGGGCGGCACAGATACGCAGTATTTT. Protein product: CASSVPPGGGTDTQYF. The entire variable domain, with the rest obtained from reference TRBV9 and TRBJ2-3, is as follows: DSGVTQTPKHLITATGQRVTLRCSPRSGDLSVYWYQQSLDQGLQFLIQYYNGEERAKGNILERFSAQQFPDLHSELNLSSLELGDSALYFCASSVPPGGGTDTQYFGPGTRLTVL.

J is TRBJ2-1 and V is TRBV10-1; TRBD1 is a possible D gene (5 bases). CDR1 is WNHNN and CDR2 is SYGVQD in the germline V gene (reference sequence). V was cut by 10 bases and J by 2 bases, with 12 bases left in between. This CDR3 is 13 amino acids long. The DNA for the CDR3 is TGCGCCAACAGGACGGCTCCCTACAATGAGCAGTTCTTC. This encodes CANRTAPYNEQFF.

On this clone: An end of the junction differs from the germline gene, which may be a read error. This chain joins TRBV7-7 and TRBJ2-6; D remains unclear. Germline CDR1 is SSHAT and CDR2 is FNYEAQ (reference sequence). There are 14 residues in the CDR3. The DNA of the CDR3 is TGTGCTAGCAGCTTACGGGCTGGGGCCAACGTCCTGACTTTC. Its protein is CASSLRAGANVLTF.

The chain is built from TRBV2 and TRBJ1-1; D unresolved. Germline V CDR1 and CDR2: SNHLY, FYNNEI. V lost 8 bases to trimming and J lost 0 bases, with 10 bases between them. The CDR3 is 13 residues long. The CDR3 here is CASGGNMNTEAFF. In nucleotides, the CDR3 is TGTGCCAGCGGCGGGAATATGAACACTGAAGCTTTCTTT.

CDR3 region: CASGEGGYTF. CDR3 DNA sequence: TGCGCCAGCGGGGAGGGCGGCTACACCTTC. The V gene is TRBV4-1, the J gene TRBJ1-2; D unresolved. CDR1 is MGHRA and CDR2 is YSYEKL in the germline V gene. The CDR3 contains 10 residues. Trimming left V 8 bases short and J 8 bases short, with 9 bases between.

V and J are TRBV4-1 and TRBJ1-1, with D unclear. The CDR3 runs to 14 residues. The germline CDR1 and CDR2 sequences are MGHRA and YSYEKL. V was cut by 0 bases and J by 6 bases, with 11 bases left in between. CDR3 DNA: TGCGCCAGCAGCCAAGAAGGGTCTAGGGCTGAAGCTTTCTTT. Its protein product is CASSQEGSRAEAFF.

The chain uses TRBV6-2 or TRBV6-3 and TRBJ2-7; D is unclear. Germline V gives CDR1 MNHEY, CDR2 SVGEGT. The CDR3 loop spans 12 amino acids. The V end lost 8 bases, the J end lost 6 bases, and 14 bases lay between the germline ends. CDR3 nucleotides: TGTGCCAGCGGCCTAACGGGCGTCGAGCAGTACTTC. Translated: CASGLTGVEQYF.

The rearrangement joins TRBV4-3 to TRBJ1-2, with a tentative D call TRBD1 (5 bases). Germline lookup yields CDR1 LGHNA and CDR2 YSLEER. The V and J ends lost 4 bases and 2 bases respectively, with 11 bases between them. The CDR3 runs to 14 residues. CDR3 nucleotide sequence: TGCGCCAGCAGCCCCCAGGGCGTCAACTATGGCTACACCTTC. This encodes CASSPQGVNYGYTF.

With respect to this clone: Additional DNA sequences in this sample encode the identical CDR3. The chain recombines TRBV7-9 with TRBJ2-2; D unclear. Per the germline V gene, CDR1 is SEHNR and CDR2 is FQNEAQ (reference sequence). The V gene lost 4 bases and the J gene lost 1 base, with 10 bases spanning the gap. The CDR3 spans 15 residues. The CDR3 coding sequence is TGTGCCAGCAGCTCACCGGCAGGGAACACCGGGGAGCTGTTTTTT. As protein: CASSSPAGNTGELFF.

V usage is TRBV5-1 and J usage is TRBJ2-1; D possibly corresponds to TRBD2 (5 bases). Germline assignment: CDR1 SGHRS and CDR2 YFSETQ. The ends were cut back, 1 base at V and 4 bases at J, with 6 bases in the middle. The CDR3 covers 13 residues. CDR3 nucleotides: TGCGCCAGCAGCTTGACTAGGTACAATGAGCAGTTCTTC. It translates to CASSLTRYNEQFF.

In its sample, this clone was seen once. The chain employs TRBV9 and TRBJ2-3, with D tentatively TRBD2 (6 bases). The CDR3 covers 13 residues. The germline V and J ends were trimmed by 7 bases and 4 bases, with 13 bases remaining between them. Germline CDR1 reads SGDLS; CDR2 reads YYNGEE. CDR3 in amino acids: CASGTYSADTQYF. CDR3 nucleotides: TGTGCCAGCGGGACTTACTCGGCAGATACGCAGTATTTT. The full variable domain, in which reference TRBV9 and TRBJ2-3 provide the parts outside the CDR3, is DSGVTQTPKHLITATGQRVTLRCSPRSGDLSVYWYQQSLDQGLQFLIQYYNGEERAKGNILERFSAQQFPDLHSELNLSSLELGDSALYFCASGTYSADTQYFGPGTRLTVL.

This chain uses TRBV6-1 with TRBJ1-4; 8 bases agree with TRBD1. Germline-derived CDR1 and CDR2 are MNHNS and SASEGT. J was trimmed by 6 bases and V by 4 bases; bases with no gene match: 16. The CDR3 consists of 18 residues. The CDR3 is CASSGQGSLMWRDEKLFF. The CDR3 nucleotides are TGTGCCAGCAGTGGACAGGGGTCCCTAATGTGGCGCGATGAAAAACTGTTTTTT.

The V call is TRBV5-4, the J call TRBJ2-7; D is undetermined. CDR1 and CDR2 (germline): SGHNT, YYREEE (reference sequence). The CDR3 sequence is 14 residues long. Trimming took off 5 bases at V and 0 bases at J, with 12 bases between the two ends. The CDR3 is CASSYGDPSYEQYV. DNA of the CDR3: TGTGCCAGCAGTTATGGCGATCCCTCCTACGAGCAGTACGTC.

CDR3 loop: CASSRQENTEAFF. CDR3 DNA: TGTGCCAGTAGTCGACAGGAGAACACTGAAGCTTTCTTT. The V and J genes are TRBV19 and TRBJ1-1; maybe TRBD1 (6 bases). Germline V gives CDR1 LNHDA, CDR2 SQIVND (reference sequence). V lost 5 bases and J lost 1, with 8 bases in between. The CDR3 extends over 13 amino acids.